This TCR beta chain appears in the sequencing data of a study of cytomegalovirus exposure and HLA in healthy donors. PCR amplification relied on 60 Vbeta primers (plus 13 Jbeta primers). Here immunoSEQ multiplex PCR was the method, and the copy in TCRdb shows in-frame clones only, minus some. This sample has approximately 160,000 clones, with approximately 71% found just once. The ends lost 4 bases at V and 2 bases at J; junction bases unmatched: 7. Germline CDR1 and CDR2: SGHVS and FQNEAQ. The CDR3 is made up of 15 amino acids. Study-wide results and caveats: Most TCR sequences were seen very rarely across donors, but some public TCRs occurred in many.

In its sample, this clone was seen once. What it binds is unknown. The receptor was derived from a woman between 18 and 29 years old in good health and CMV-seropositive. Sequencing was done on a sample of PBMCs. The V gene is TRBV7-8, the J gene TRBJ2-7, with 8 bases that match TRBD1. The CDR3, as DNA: TGTGCCAGCAGCTCGAAAGGGACAGGACCCTACGAGCAGTACTTC. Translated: CASSSKGTGPYEQYF.